Sequencing of this TCR beta chain was carried out in a study of neurological immune-mediated disorders. Study-wide results and limits: There was no clinical or MRI feature that showed an association with the multiple sclerosis repertoire cluster.

TCRdb reprocessed the 5' RACE reads via MiXCR and lists one record per CDR3 protein. The table records tens of thousands of distinct CDR3 sequences, 3.5% to 5.5% of them present only once. Time point: longitudinal time-point 3. In its sample, this clonotype was seen many times. Its antigen remains unknown. Germline CDR1 and CDR2: SGHAT and FQNNGV. There are 17 residues in the CDR3. The ends lost 5 bases at V and 2 bases at J; junction bases unmatched: 11. The chain carries TRBV11-2 and TRBJ2-7, with 11 bases fitting TRBD2. Sequencing was done on a sample of PBMCs. The sequence came from a woman aged 55 to 70 with multiple sclerosis. CDR3 sequence reads: CASSRLLAGGQPYEQYF. The CDR3 DNA is TGTGCCAGCAGCCGACTCCTAGCGGGGGGCCAACCCTACGAGCAGTACTTC.